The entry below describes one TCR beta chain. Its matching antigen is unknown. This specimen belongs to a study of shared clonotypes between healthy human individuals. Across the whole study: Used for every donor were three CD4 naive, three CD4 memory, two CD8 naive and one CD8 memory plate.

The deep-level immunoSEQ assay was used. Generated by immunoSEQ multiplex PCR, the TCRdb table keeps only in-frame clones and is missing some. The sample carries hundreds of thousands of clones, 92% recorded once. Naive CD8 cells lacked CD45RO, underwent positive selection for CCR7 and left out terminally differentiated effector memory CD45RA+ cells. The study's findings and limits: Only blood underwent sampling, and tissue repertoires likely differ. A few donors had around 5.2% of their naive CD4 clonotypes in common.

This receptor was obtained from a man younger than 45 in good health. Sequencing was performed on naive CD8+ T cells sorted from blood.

In DNA form, the CDR3 reads TGTGCCAGCAGCTTACTCAGGGCGAACCCCCCGGGACAAGAGACCCAGTACTTC. Encoded protein: CASSLLRANPPGQETQYF. The chain couples TRBV7-9 to TRBJ2-5; D might be TRBD1 or TRBD2, each matching 5 bases. The CDR3 has 18 residues. CDR1 is SEHNR, CDR2 FQNEAQ, per germline (reference sequence). V lost 2 bases, J lost 2 bases, and 21 bases lay in between.